Below are 3 T cell receptor beta chains sequenced from a single sample in a study of neurological immune-mediated disorders. Each CDR3 protein gets one entry after TCRdb re-called the 5' RACE reads with MiXCR. In the table there are about 48,000 distinct CDR3 sequences, about 25% of which are singletons. Sequencing input: PBMCs. Receptor source: a woman in her 70s in good health.

This clonotype was recorded a few times. J is TRBJ2-7 and V is TRBV6-6; 9 positions match TRBD2. Germline lookup yields CDR1 MNHNY and CDR2 SVGAGI (reference sequence). The CDR3 runs to 15 residues. With V trimmed by 4 bases and J by 2 bases, 6 bases remained unmatched. The CDR3 DNA follows: TGTGCCAGCAGTTGGGATAGCGGGAGTACCTACGAGCAGTACTTC. Residues: CASSWDSGSTYEQYF.

This clonotype has more than one count but fewer than ten. The chain uses TRBV3-1 and TRBJ2-7; no reliable D call. Germline CDR1 LGHDT, CDR2 YNNKEL (reference sequence). Trimming shortened V by 1 base and J by 1 base, and 11 bases separated the two germline ends. The CDR3 has 15 residues. The CDR3 DNA reads TGTGCCAGCAGCCAAGGCTCAGGTATTTCCTACGAGCAGTACTTC. It is translated as CASSQGSGISYEQYF.

The chain uses TRBV7-7 and TRBJ1-1; D gene uncertain. There are 13 residues in the CDR3. The germline CDR1 and CDR2 sequences are SSHAT and FNYEAQ (reference sequence). V was shortened by 0 bases and J by 3 bases, with 5 bases between the two germline ends. The CDR3 reads CASSLAQDTEAFF. CDR3 coding DNA: TGTGCCAGCAGCTTAGCTCAGGACACTGAAGCTTTCTTT.